The 23 T cell receptor beta chains in this list originate from one sample, sequenced in a study of blood T cells in healthy people across ages. Sample-barcoded 5' priming and a J-beta primer mix drove a second PCR of about 6 to 12 cycles. MiXCR was run by TCRdb on the 5' RACE reads, yielding one entry per CDR3 protein. The sample includes under 1 million distinct CDR3 sequences, under 55% of them seen just once. The sequenced sample was blood. Receptors originate from a man aged 60 to 69 in good health.

The chain joins TRBV4-3 to TRBJ2-3; 8 bases match TRBD2. J was trimmed by 4 bases and V by 1 base; bases with no gene match: 7. In germline, CDR1 is LGHNA, CDR2 YSLEER. CDR3 length equals 16 residues. The CDR3 nucleotides are TGCGCCAGCAGCCAAGTGTGGGCTAGCGGGTCAGATACGCAGTATTTT. It is translated as CASSQVWASGSDTQYF.

The V call is TRBV12-3 or TRBV12-4, the J call TRBJ1-5; TRBD1 matches at 12 bases. V was clipped by 8 bases and J by 1 base; unmatched bases: 9. The CDR3 extends over 17 amino acids. The CDR3 DNA follows: TGTGCCAGCGCGCGGGGACAGGGGGCAGGAAGCAATCAGCCCCAGCATTTT. Protein: CASARGQGAGSNQPQHF.

This clonotype appeared a few times. The rearrangement joins TRBV13 to TRBJ2-7, with TRBD2 matching over 7 bases. Looked up from germline, CDR1 is PRHDT and CDR2 is FYEKMQ (reference sequence). V dropped 0 bases and J dropped 4; count of bases not matched to a gene: 6. The CDR3 consists of 15 residues. The CDR3 region is CASSLGPSGVYEQYF. The DNA for the CDR3 is TGTGCCAGCAGCTTAGGCCCCAGCGGGGTTTACGAGCAGTACTTC.

This clonotype was picked up a small number of times. The chain has TRBV12-3 or TRBV12-4 and TRBJ2-7, with 9 bases aligning to TRBD1. After removal of 5 bases from V and 0 bases from J, the junction contained 5 bases not matched to a gene. The CDR3 totals 15 residues. CDR3 DNA: TGTGCCAGCAGTGCTGGGACAGGGTACTCCTACGAGCAGTACTTC. It encodes CASSAGTGYSYEQYF.

This chain uses TRBV4-3 with TRBJ1-4, with D perhaps matching TRBD1 (6 bases). The germline V and J ends were trimmed by 0 bases and 8 bases, with 16 bases remaining between them. CDR3 length: 16 residues. Germline CDR1 and CDR2: LGHNA and YSLEER. CDR3 region: CASSQDIGTLIEKLFF. In DNA form, the CDR3 reads TGCGCCAGCAGCCAAGATATCGGGACACTGATAGAAAAACTGTTTTTT.

The J gene is TRBJ2-5, the V gene TRBV7-2, with D possibly matching TRBD1 (6 bases). Per the germline V gene, CDR1 is SGHTA and CDR2 is FQGNSA. The CDR3 sequence is 14 residues long. The germline V and J ends were trimmed by 5 bases and 5 bases, with 15 bases remaining between them. The CDR3: CASSPAGALETQYF. CDR3 nucleotides: TGTGCCAGCAGCCCCGCAGGGGCCCTGGAGACCCAGTACTTC.

The gene calls are TRBV3-1 and TRBJ1-5; D is ambiguous. Per the germline V gene, CDR1 is LGHDT and CDR2 is YNNKEL (reference sequence). V shed 3 bases and J shed 0 bases, with 15 bases lying between them. The CDR3 extends over 17 amino acids. The CDR3 DNA is TGTGCCAGCAGCCAGGAGCAGGAAGGCCTTAGCAATCAGCCCCAGCATTTT. It codes for CASSQEQEGLSNQPQHF.

This chain links TRBV21-1 with TRBJ2-7. TRBV21-1 counts as a pseudogene. The CDR3 runs 15 residues. The CDR3 region has the DNA TGTGCCAGCAGCAAAGCGGCGACCTGGCGGTACGAGCAGTACTTC. It is translated as CASSKAATWRYEQYF.

This clonotype was seen more than once but under ten times. The chain is built from TRBV6-1 and TRBJ1-4; D possibly corresponds to TRBD1 (5 bases). This CDR3 spans 15 amino acids. V lost 0 bases and J lost 8, with 13 bases in between. CDR1 and CDR2 (germline): MNHNS, SASEGT. CDR3 residues: CASSEAPGWQEKLFF. CDR3 in DNA: TGTGCCAGCAGTGAAGCGCCAGGGTGGCAGGAAAAACTGTTTTTT.

J is TRBJ2-5 and V is TRBV20-1; 8 bases line up with TRBD2. The germline V gene has CDR1 DFQATT and CDR2 SNEGSKA (reference sequence). J gave up 5 bases and V 5 bases, and 16 bases lay outside the gene matches. This CDR3 has 16 residues. CDR3 in amino acids: CSAWGASGQEMETQYF. CDR3 DNA: TGCAGTGCTTGGGGGGCTAGCGGGCAGGAGATGGAGACCCAGTACTTC.

The V and J genes are TRBV15 and TRBJ1-2; D perhaps matches TRBD1 (6 bases). Germline V gives CDR1 LNHNV, CDR2 YYDKDF (reference sequence). The CDR3 loop spans 18 amino acids. Trimming left V 1 base short and J 5 bases short, with 23 bases between. The CDR3 is CATSRGGAGVLGGYGYTF. The CDR3 DNA reads as TGTGCCACCAGCAGAGGGGGGGCTGGGGTCCTAGGCGGATATGGCTACACCTTC. Together with reference TRBV15 and TRBJ1-2, the CDR3 gives the full variable domain: DAMVIQNPRYQVTQFGKPVTLSCSQTLNHNVMYWYQQKSSQAPKLLFHYYDKDFNNEADTPDNFQSRRPNTSFCFLDIRSPGLGDTAMYLCATSRGGAGVLGGYGYTFGSGTRLTVV.

The V call is TRBV4-1, the J call TRBJ2-7, with a possible D match to TRBD1 (6 bases). CDR3 length: 16 amino acids. The germline CDR1 and CDR2 sequences are MGHRA and YSYEKL. With 0 bases removed from V and 4 bases from J, the gap between germline ends came to 16 bases. The CDR3 coding sequence is TGCGCCAGCAGCCAAGACGTAAGGACAGCGACTTACGAGCAGTACTTC. Protein sequence: CASSQDVRTATYEQYF.

As concerns this clonotype: Germline is not matched at one junction end, which may reflect a read error. The genes are TRBV12-5 and TRBJ2-1, with D perhaps matching TRBD1 or TRBD2 (5 bases each). The CDR3 loop spans 12 amino acids. The germline V gene encodes CDR1 LGHNT and CDR2 FRNRAP. Here the CDR3 DNA reads TGTCCTAGTGGTTTATGGGGGAATGAGCAGTTCTTC. It yields the protein CPSGLWGNEQFF. The variable domain in full, completed from reference TRBV12-5 and TRBJ2-1, reads DARVTQTPRHKVTEMGQEVTMRCQPILGHNTVFWYRQTMMQGLELLAYFRNRAPLDDSGMPKDRFSAEMPDATLATLKIQPSEPRDSAVYFCPSGLWGNEQFFGPGTRLTVL.

This clonotype has just one count. The V and J genes are TRBV14 and TRBJ2-7, with a possible D match to TRBD2 (6 bases). The better agreement between TRBJ2-4 and the DNA end casts doubt on the J call. Germline values: CDR1 SGHDN, CDR2 FVKESK. CDR3 length: 11 amino acids. The CDR3 reads CASSWGDIQYF. CDR3 in DNA: TGTGCCAGCAGTTGGGGGGACATTCAGTACTTC.

V gene TRBV20-1 combines with J gene TRBJ2-5, with D possibly TRBD1 on 5 matching bases. The CDR3 is 12 residues long. Looked up from germline, CDR1 is DFQATT and CDR2 is SNEGSKA (reference sequence). CDR3 coding DNA: TGCAGGGCTGCTCCAGGGCCCTCGACCCAGTACTTC. Amino acid sequence: CRAAPGPSTQYF.

The rearrangement joins TRBV15 to TRBJ2-2, with D possibly matching TRBD2 (6 bases). Germline V gene data show CDR1 as LNHNV and CDR2 as YYDKDF (reference sequence). Deletions cut 8 bases from V and 0 bases from J, with 13 bases between. There are 15 residues in the CDR3. CDR3 DNA: TGTGCCACCGAGGGAGCGGGTGCGAACACCGGGGAGCTGTTTTTT. It codes for CATEGAGANTGELFF.

This clonotype was observed a handful of times. J is TRBJ2-3 and V is TRBV20-1; TRBD2 aligns across 9 bases. Germline CDR1 and CDR2: DFQATT and SNEGSKA (reference sequence). The CDR3 sequence is 14 residues long. The V segment lost 1 base and the J segment 2 bases; nucleotides outside the gene matches: 1. CDR3 nucleotides: TGCAGTGCTAGAGGGGGACTAGCCACAGATACGCAGTATTTT. Amino acids: CSARGGLATDTQYF.

The CDR3 bases are TGTGCCAGCAGCGAAAGGCGGACAAAGCTCTCCGAGCAGTACTTC. Amino acids: CASSERRTKLSEQYF. The rearrangement joins TRBV14 to TRBJ2-7; D possibly corresponds to TRBD1 (5 bases). The CDR3 spans 15 residues. CDR1 is SGHDN, CDR2 FVKESK, per germline. V lost 5 bases to trimming and J lost 6 bases, with 20 bases between them.

This clonotype was observed many times. The gene calls are TRBV9 and TRBJ2-5; the D is unclear. The CDR3 is made up of 12 amino acids. V was shortened by 1 base and J by 7 bases, with 8 bases between the two germline ends. CDR1 and CDR2 (germline): SGDLS, YYNGEE. The DNA for the CDR3 is TGTGCCAGCAGCGTAAATGAAGGGACCCAGTACTTC. This translates into CASSVNEGTQYF.

This clonotype appeared a single time. The V and J genes are TRBV3-1 and TRBJ1-1; D unresolved. This CDR3 is 16 amino acids long. The V end lost 1 base, the J end lost 1 base, and 13 bases lay between the germline ends. Germline V gives CDR1 LGHDT, CDR2 YNNKEL (reference sequence). This chain's CDR3 is CASSQGISLANTEAFF. For the CDR3, the DNA is TGTGCCAGCAGCCAAGGTATTTCCCTGGCGAACACTGAAGCTTTCTTT.

In its sample, this clonotype was seen a few times. The chain is built from TRBV9 and TRBJ1-4; unclear D gene. This CDR3 comprises 15 residues. Germline assignment: CDR1 SGDLS and CDR2 YYNGEE. Trimming shortened V by 3 bases and J by 4 bases, and 13 bases separated the two germline ends. CDR3 nucleotides: TGTGCCAGCAGCGGACGACACGGCCATAATGAAAAACTGTTTTTT. Translation: CASSGRHGHNEKLFF. The full variable domain, its missing parts supplied by reference TRBV9 and TRBJ1-4, is DSGVTQTPKHLITATGQRVTLRCSPRSGDLSVYWYQQSLDQGLQFLIQYYNGEERAKGNILERFSAQQFPDLHSELNLSSLELGDSALYFCASSGRHGHNEKLFFGSGTQLSVL.

This rearrangement joins TRBV30 to TRBJ1-4; possibly TRBD1 for D (6 bases). The V end lost 5 bases, the J end lost 10 bases, and 17 bases lay between the germline ends. The CDR3 runs to 13 residues. Per the germline V gene, CDR1 is GTSNPN and CDR2 is SVGIG (reference sequence). The CDR3 region is CAWEGGTVGKLFF. The CDR3, as DNA: TGTGCCTGGGAGGGGGGCACGGTGGGAAAACTGTTTTTT.

This clonotype was picked up a small number of times. This chain links TRBV9 with TRBJ2-4; D perhaps matches TRBD1 (6 bases). This CDR3 spans 15 amino acids. The V gene lost 4 bases and the J gene lost 6 bases, with 17 bases spanning the gap. Per the germline V gene, CDR1 is SGDLS and CDR2 is YYNGEE. CDR3 in DNA: TGTGCCAGCAGCTCCTCGACAGGAGGTACAAACATTCAGTACTTC. This codes for CASSSSTGGTNIQYF. Complete variable domain (other parts from reference TRBV9 and TRBJ2-4): DSGVTQTPKHLITATGQRVTLRCSPRSGDLSVYWYQQSLDQGLQFLIQYYNGEERAKGNILERFSAQQFPDLHSELNLSSLELGDSALYFCASSSSTGGTNIQYFGAGTRLSVL.